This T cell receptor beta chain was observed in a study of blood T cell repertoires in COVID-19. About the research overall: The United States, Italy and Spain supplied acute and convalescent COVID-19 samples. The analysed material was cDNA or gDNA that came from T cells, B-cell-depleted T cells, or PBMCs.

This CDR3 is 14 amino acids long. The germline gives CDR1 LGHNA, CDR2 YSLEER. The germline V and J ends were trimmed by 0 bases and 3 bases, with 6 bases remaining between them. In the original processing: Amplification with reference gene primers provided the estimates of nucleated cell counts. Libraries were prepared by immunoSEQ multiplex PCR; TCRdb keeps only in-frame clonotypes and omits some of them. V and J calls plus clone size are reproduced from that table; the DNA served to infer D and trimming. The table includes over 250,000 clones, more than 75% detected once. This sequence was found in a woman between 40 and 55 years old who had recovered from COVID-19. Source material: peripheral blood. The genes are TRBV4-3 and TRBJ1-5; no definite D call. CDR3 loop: CASSQDWPNQPQHF. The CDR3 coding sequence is TGCGCCAGCAGCCAAGATTGGCCCAATCAGCCCCAGCATTTT.